Presented here are 27 T cell receptor beta chains from one specimen sequenced in a study of T-cell memory formation after mild COVID-19. TCRdb fed the 5' RACE reads into MiXCR, producing one record per CDR3 protein. The sample lists just under 550,000 distinct CDR3 sequences; just over 20% were seen once. What was sequenced was PBMCs or a T cell subset sorted from them (not recorded which). These receptors were taken from an adult woman who had mild COVID-19 (a few samples of this study predate the infection). Cell type and time point are not known.

The chain carries TRBV5-5 and TRBJ1-1, with D possibly matching TRBD1 (6 bases). Per germline, CDR1 SGHKS and CDR2 YYEKEE (reference sequence). The CDR3 totals 13 residues. Between the trimmed V and J ends, which lost 3 bases and 5 bases, there was a span of 11 bases. Here the CDR3 DNA reads TGTGCCAGCAGCTGGGCGCAGGGGACTGAAGCTTTCTTT. Translated, it gives CASSWAQGTEAFF.

V usage is TRBV4-2 and J usage is TRBJ2-7; D is ambiguous. CDR1 is LGHNA and CDR2 is YNFKEQ in the germline V gene. V shed 1 base and J shed 6 bases, with 13 bases lying between them. The CDR3 covers 14 residues. CDR3 protein: CASSQGWSETEQYF. As DNA, the CDR3 is TGTGCCAGCAGCCAAGGTTGGTCAGAGACCGAGCAGTACTTC.

V is TRBV7-3 and J is TRBJ2-3, with 10 nucleotides matching TRBD2. The V segment lost 5 bases and the J segment 1 base; nucleotides outside the gene matches: 6. Germline V gene data show CDR1 as SGHTA and CDR2 as FQGTGA. The CDR3 totals 16 residues. The CDR3 coding sequence is TGTGCCAGCAGCATCATAGCGGGGGGCCGCACAGATACGCAGTATTTT. Encoded protein: CASSIIAGGRTDTQYF.

This clonotype occurred a few times. This chain uses TRBV24-1 with TRBJ2-1, with 9 nucleotides matching TRBD2. The CDR3 consists of 15 residues. Germline CDR1 KGHDR, CDR2 SFDVKD. With V trimmed by 0 bases and J by 10 bases, 6 bases remained unmatched. This chain's CDR3 is CATSDLPSGNVEQFF. The CDR3 nucleotides are TGTGCCACCAGTGATTTGCCTAGCGGGAACGTCGAGCAGTTCTTC.

The J gene is TRBJ2-2, the V gene TRBV10-3; a weak D match, TRBD2 (6 bases). Trimming took 3 bases from V and 4 from J, leaving 12 bases between them. Germline-derived CDR1 and CDR2 are ENHRY and SYGVKD. The CDR3 has 15 amino acids. In DNA, the CDR3 is TGTGCCATCAGTGACGGGGAGGAAGTCACCGGGGAGCTGTTTTTT. It codes for CAISDGEEVTGELFF.

The chain recombines TRBV6-4 with TRBJ2-1, with 10 nucleotides matching TRBD2. Germline CDR1 MRHNA, CDR2 SNTAGT. The CDR3 loop spans 15 amino acids. With 4 bases clipped from V and 6 bases from J, the junction kept 6 bases outside the gene matches. The CDR3 loop reads CASSGERGGLNEQFF. The CDR3 DNA is TGTGCCAGCAGTGGAGAGCGGGGGGGCCTCAATGAGCAGTTCTTC.

This clonotype was detected only once. The genes are TRBV15 and TRBJ1-2; D unclear. Between the trimmed V and J ends, which lost 0 bases and 8 bases, there was a span of 7 bases. This CDR3 is 12 amino acids long. Germline V gene sequence: CDR1 LNHNV, CDR2 YYDKDF (reference sequence). The CDR3: CATSRDPGGYTF. Written as DNA, the CDR3 is TGTGCCACCAGCAGAGATCCCGGGGGCTACACCTTC.

The V call is TRBV24-1, the J call TRBJ2-1, with 10 bases identical to TRBD2. Germline V CDR1 and CDR2: KGHDR, SFDVKD. This CDR3 has 16 residues. The V and J ends lost 4 bases and 8 bases, in that order; junction bases with no gene match: 10. CDR3 bases: TGTGCCACCAGTGACCAGAGCGGGAGGGCCTTCTATGAGCAGTTCTTC. As protein: CATSDQSGRAFYEQFF.

The chain couples TRBV7-9 to TRBJ1-3; possibly TRBD1 for D (5 bases). Germline-derived CDR1 and CDR2 are SEHNR and FQNEAQ (reference sequence). Trimming pared 7 bases from V and 0 bases from J, leaving 13 bases between. CDR3 length: 15 residues. CDR3 region: CASKGDASSGNTIYF. The CDR3 bases are TGTGCCAGCAAAGGGGACGCTAGCTCTGGAAACACCATATATTTT.

This clonotype was counted between two and nine times. In DNA, the CDR3 is TGTGCCAGCAGCTACTCGGGACATCCCACCGGGGAGCTGTTTTTT. This encodes CASSYSGHPTGELFF. The V call is TRBV3-1, the J call TRBJ2-2; TRBD1 might be the D (6 bases). Germline lookup yields CDR1 LGHDT and CDR2 YNNKEL (reference sequence). V was clipped by 5 bases and J by 4 bases, with 14 bases between them. The CDR3 extends over 15 amino acids.

This clonotype was seen more than once but under ten times. This sequence joins TRBV20-1 and TRBJ1-5; 9 positions agree with TRBD1. From germline, CDR1 is DFQATT and CDR2 SNEGSKA (reference sequence). The CDR3 runs to 15 residues. J gave up 5 bases and V 3 bases, and 8 bases lay outside the gene matches. The CDR3 loop is CSASIPGQGYQPQHF. The CDR3 bases are TGCAGTGCTAGTATTCCGGGACAGGGATATCAGCCCCAGCATTTT.

The chain joins TRBV6-2 or TRBV6-3 to TRBJ1-4, with no clear D. The germline V and J ends were trimmed by 4 bases and 7 bases, with 13 bases remaining between them. Germline V gene data show CDR1 as MNHEY and CDR2 as SVGEGT. This CDR3 has 14 residues. The CDR3, as DNA: TGTGCCAGCAGTTCCGGGCCGGGGAGTGAAAAACTGTTTTTT. It encodes CASSSGPGSEKLFF.

V usage is TRBV19 and J usage is TRBJ1-2, with unresolved D. CDR1 is LNHDA, CDR2 SQIVND, per germline (reference sequence). Trimming pared 2 bases from V and 8 bases from J, leaving 12 bases between. The CDR3 covers 13 residues. The DNA for the CDR3 is TGTGCCAGTAGTATATCTCGGGAGCGGGGCTACACCTTC. Encoded protein: CASSISRERGYTF.

This clonotype was observed at least ten times. V and J are TRBV7-6 and TRBJ1-1, with a possible D match to TRBD1 (5 bases). V was shortened by 0 bases and J by 1 base, with 6 bases between the two germline ends. Germline CDR1 is SGHVS and CDR2 is FNYEAQ. The CDR3 runs 14 residues. CDR3 sequence (DNA): TGTGCCAGCAGCTTAGCCACAGGGAACACTGAAGCTTTCTTT. The encoded protein is CASSLATGNTEAFF.

This clonotype was seen only a few times. The J gene is TRBJ2-4, the V gene TRBV3-1; 9 bases are shared with TRBD2. Germline assignment: CDR1 LGHDT and CDR2 YNNKEL (reference sequence). The CDR3 spans 19 residues. With 4 bases clipped from V and 0 bases from J, the junction kept 13 bases outside the gene matches. CDR3 sequence (DNA): TGTGCCAGCAGCCGATCGCTAGCGGGGTTAGGACTAGCCAAAAACATTCAGTACTTC. Amino acid sequence: CASSRSLAGLGLAKNIQYF.

In its sample, this clonotype was seen a few times. The J gene is TRBJ2-3, the V gene TRBV7-6; 8 nucleotides match TRBD2. Germline lookup yields CDR1 SGHVS and CDR2 FNYEAQ. The CDR3 consists of 16 residues. The J segment lost 2 bases and the V segment lost 1 base, leaving 5 bases of the junction unmatched. The CDR3: CASSLGAGALTDTQYF. CDR3 DNA sequence: TGTGCCAGCAGCTTAGGAGCGGGGGCCCTCACAGATACGCAGTATTTT.

The V gene is TRBV4-3, the J gene TRBJ1-2; tentative D call: TRBD1 (5 bases). Germline-derived CDR1 and CDR2 are LGHNA and YSLEER. This CDR3 spans 15 amino acids. Deletions cut 0 bases from V and 4 bases from J, with 12 bases between. Written as DNA, the CDR3 is TGCGCCAGCAGCCAAGATCGGCAGGGACCCTATGGCTACACCTTC. Encoded protein: CASSQDRQGPYGYTF.

The chain employs TRBV24-1 and TRBJ2-3, with TRBD2 identical over 8 bases. The V gene end was trimmed by 8 bases and the J gene end by 2 bases; junction bases not matched to a gene: 8. The CDR3 is made up of 15 amino acids. Per germline, CDR1 KGHDR and CDR2 SFDVKD. The CDR3 DNA is TGTGCCACCAAGAGCGGGAGTAGGGACACAGATACGCAGTATTTT. Amino acid sequence: CATKSGSRDTDTQYF.

The V call is TRBV5-1, the J call TRBJ2-5; 7 bases fit TRBD2. The CDR3 consists of 16 residues. CDR1 SGHRS and CDR2 YFSETQ come from the germline V gene. The ends lost 4 bases at V and 5 bases at J; junction bases unmatched: 14. The CDR3 protein is CASSGASGPKVETQYF. The CDR3 DNA reads as TGCGCCAGCAGCGGGGCTAGCGGCCCGAAGGTGGAGACCCAGTACTTC.

The chain uses TRBV12-3 or TRBV12-4 and TRBJ1-1; D not certain. The germline V and J ends were trimmed by 3 bases and 3 bases, with 11 bases remaining between them. This CDR3 contains 14 residues. CDR3 DNA sequence: TGTGCCAGCAGTTTTGGGGAAGAGGACACTGAAGCTTTCTTT. Translating gives CASSFGEEDTEAFF.

This clonotype has only a few counts. This chain uses TRBV12-3 or TRBV12-4 with TRBJ2-5; 13 bases map to TRBD2. Trimming removed 5 bases from V and 5 bases from J; junction bases left unmatched: 8. CDR3 size: 16 residues. CDR3 DNA: TGTGCCAGCAGTCGGACTAGCGGGGGCCCGGGGGAGACCCAGTACTTC. Protein sequence: CASSRTSGGPGETQYF.

The chain has TRBV7-9 and TRBJ2-1; tentative D call: TRBD2 (7 bases). Germline assignment: CDR1 SEHNR and CDR2 FQNEAQ (reference sequence). CDR3 length: 21 residues. V was cut by 5 bases and J by 1 base, with 30 bases left in between. Here the CDR3 reads CASSGQTPGGGAHSSYNEQFF. CDR3 nucleotides: TGTGCCAGCAGCGGACAGACTCCGGGAGGAGGGGCCCACTCATCCTACAATGAGCAGTTCTTC.

This clonotype was recorded a few times. CDR3 bases: TGTGCCAGCAGTCGGGGGACCTCGTACTACGAGCAGTACTTC. Residues: CASSRGTSYYEQYF. The chain couples TRBV27 to TRBJ2-7, with TRBD2 as a possible D gene (6 bases). Trimming cost V 5 bases and J 3 bases, with 14 bases left between them. Germline V lookup: CDR1 MNHEY, CDR2 SMNVEV (reference sequence). The CDR3 is 14 amino acids.

The chain uses TRBV12-3 or TRBV12-4 and TRBJ1-1, with a possible D match to TRBD1 (5 bases). The CDR3 totals 14 residues. V gave up 2 bases and J gave up 5 bases, with 12 bases separating them. The CDR3 nucleotides read TGTGCCAGCAGTTTACCAGGGAGAGAGACTGAAGCTTTCTTT. As protein: CASSLPGRETEAFF.

In this sample, this clonotype turned up a few times. The V call is TRBV15, the J call TRBJ2-1; D is unresolved. From germline, CDR1 is LNHNV and CDR2 YYDKDF (reference sequence). The V end lost 3 bases, the J end lost 6 bases, and 18 bases lay between the germline ends. The CDR3 loop spans 16 amino acids. The CDR3 region is CATSRTTVGTINEQFF. The CDR3 DNA sequence: TGTGCCACCAGCAGGACCACGGTAGGAACGATCAATGAGCAGTTCTTC.

This clonotype was seen more than once but under ten times. The chain is built from TRBV5-1 and TRBJ2-2; perhaps TRBD1 as D (6 bases). Between the trimmed V and J ends, which lost 5 bases and 3 bases, there was a span of 11 bases. The CDR3 has 14 residues. The germline V gene has CDR1 SGHRS and CDR2 YFSETQ. The CDR3 DNA sequence: TGCGCCAGCAGGGAACAGGGCGACACCGGGGAGCTGTTTTTT. Amino acids: CASREQGDTGELFF.

The genes are TRBV20-1 and TRBJ1-2; D remains ambiguous. The CDR3 consists of 10 residues. Germline V gene lookup returns CDR1 DFQATT and CDR2 SNEGSKA (reference sequence). Here the CDR3 reads CRSQDYGYTF. The CDR3 nucleotides read TGCAGGAGTCAGGACTATGGCTACACCTTC.